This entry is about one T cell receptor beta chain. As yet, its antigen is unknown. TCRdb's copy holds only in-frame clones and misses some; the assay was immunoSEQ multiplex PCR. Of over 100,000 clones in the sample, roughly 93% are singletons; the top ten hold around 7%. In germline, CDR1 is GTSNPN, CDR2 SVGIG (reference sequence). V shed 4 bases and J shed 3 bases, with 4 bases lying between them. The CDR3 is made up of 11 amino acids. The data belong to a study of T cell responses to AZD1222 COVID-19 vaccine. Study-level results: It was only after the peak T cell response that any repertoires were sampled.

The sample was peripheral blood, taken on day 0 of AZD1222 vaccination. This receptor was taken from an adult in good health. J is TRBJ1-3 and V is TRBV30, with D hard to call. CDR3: CAWTLGNTIYF. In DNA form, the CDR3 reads TGTGCCTGGACTCTTGGAAACACCATATATTTT.